This T cell receptor (beta chain) came from a study of T cells in Graves' hyperthyroidism and ophthalmopathy. General study results and limits: The model identified upcoming ophthalmopathy a median around 7.1 months ahead of onset. The majority of expanded thyroid clonotypes above 0.001 also appeared in blood.

Concerning this clonotype itself: What it binds is not known.

There were TCR beta CDR3 regions amplified from RNA transcripts. First-round RT-PCR targeting the TCR CDR3 was performed with the HTBI primer set. Via MiXCR, TCRdb re-called the multiplex PCR reads, giving one row per CDR3 protein. The data contain about 610,000 distinct CDR3 sequences, approximately 14% of them singletons. This receptor was obtained from a woman aged 40 to 49 with Graves' ophthalmopathy. Sample: blood.

The CDR3 loop is CASSLDRQDIQPQHF. CDR3 coding DNA: TGTGCCAGCAGTTTAGATAGACAGGACATTCAGCCCCAGCATTTT. The chain employs TRBV28 and TRBJ1-5; perhaps TRBD1 as D (6 bases). V lost 2 bases, J lost 6 bases, and 14 bases lay in between. The CDR3 has 15 amino acids. In germline, CDR1 is MDHEN, CDR2 SYDVKM.